This T cell receptor (beta chain) emerged from a study of beta chain features in type 1 diabetes. Study-wide findings and caveats: Among patients with Type 1 diabetes, TCRB CDR3s were moderately but significantly shorter in every one of the four CD4+ subsets.

The collection from each donor was one heparinised blood draw averaging about 116 mL. CD45RO/CCR7/CD25/CD127/CD95/CD27 sorting isolated CD4+ naive, central memory, regulatory and stem cell-like memory cells. V lost 3 bases to trimming and J lost 6 bases, with 11 bases between them. CDR3 length equals 12 residues. Germline-derived CDR1 and CDR2 are SQVTM and ANQGSEA. Isolated RNA was reverse transcribed in full, so expressed TCRB transcripts were sequenced. Assay used: immunoSEQ multiplex PCR; TCRdb lists only in-frame clones, some missing. The sample contains about 260,000 clones, about 24% of which appear only once. For this clone: What it binds is not known.

What was sequenced was naive CD4+ T cells from blood. The clonotype comes from a woman in her twenties or thirties with type 1 diabetes. J is TRBJ1-2 and V is TRBV29-1, with D possibly matching TRBD1 (6 bases). In DNA form, the CDR3 reads TGCAGCGTTGATCCGGGGGGCGATGGCTACACCTTC. It specifies CSVDPGGDGYTF.